This passage covers 18 T cell receptor beta chains from one sample sequenced in a study of T cells in Graves' hyperthyroidism and ophthalmopathy (dated by TCRdb to about 2019). Libraries were made using multiplex PCR. Sequencing was performed on an Illumina HiSeq 2000. The TCR beta CDR3 regions were amplified from RNA transcripts. A first-round RT-PCR of the TCR CDR3 used the HTBI primer set with the Qiagen OneStep RT-PCR kit. Starting from the raw public reads, TCRdb applied fastp trimming at Q25, assembled clones with MiXCR and retained in-frame beta chains. All rows with the same CDR3 protein become a single entry with the most common DNA and genes. The sample profile shows 700,000 or so distinct CDR3 sequences; approximately 14% of them were found once. Jointly, the top ten make up about 12% of the sample. The sample taken for sequencing was blood. Receptors were obtained from a woman aged 45 to 65 with Graves' ophthalmopathy.

This clonotype was observed a few times. The chain combines TRBV12-3 or TRBV12-4 with TRBJ1-1, with D hard to call. The V end lost 2 bases, the J end lost 6 bases, and 10 bases lay between the germline ends. The CDR3 is 13 amino acids. The DNA for the CDR3 is TGTGCCAGCAGTTTAATAGGGAGGTCTGAAGCTTTCTTT. It encodes CASSLIGRSEAFF.

This clonotype was observed at least ten times. The chain links TRBV4-2 to TRBJ1-1; D unresolved. The V gene lost 0 bases and the J gene lost 1 base, with 12 bases spanning the gap. From germline, CDR1 is LGHNA and CDR2 YNFKEQ. CDR3 length equals 16 residues. CDR3 coding DNA: TGTGCCAGCAGCCAAGAGGTAGGGAGTCCGAACACTGAAGCTTTCTTT. It encodes CASSQEVGSPNTEAFF.

About this clonotype itself: Mismatch with germline at one junction end may stem from a read error. This rearrangement joins TRBV28 to TRBJ1-3, with a possible D match to TRBD1 (5 bases). The CDR3 is 16 residues long. The V gene's germline CDR1 is MDHEN and CDR2 SYDVKM. The CDR3 DNA sequence: TGTGCCAGCAGTCCCCTGACAGTCCTCTCTGGAGACACCATATATTTT. This sequence encodes CASSPLTVLSGDTIYF.

This clonotype was seen repeatedly, ten times or more. The V call is TRBV11-2, the J call TRBJ1-1; TRBD1 matches at 11 bases. With 5 bases clipped from V and 4 bases from J, the junction kept 6 bases outside the gene matches. Looked up from germline, CDR1 is SGHAT and CDR2 is FQNNGV. The CDR3 is 15 residues long. DNA of the CDR3: TGTGCCAGCAGCACGGACAGGGGGCTTGTCACTGAAGCTTTCTTT. Amino acids: CASSTDRGLVTEAFF.

This chain connects TRBV10-3 to TRBJ2-1, with D uncertain. CDR1 and CDR2 from the germline V gene are ENHRY and SYGVKD. Trimming pared 3 bases from V and 4 bases from J, leaving 7 bases between. The CDR3 covers 13 residues. The chain's CDR3 is CAISDPSYNEQFF. CDR3 sequence (DNA): TGTGCCATCAGTGATCCCAGTTACAATGAGCAGTTCTTC.

This clonotype has at least ten counts. The chain carries TRBV11-2 and TRBJ2-4, with D uncertain. This CDR3 spans 13 amino acids. Germline V lookup: CDR1 SGHAT, CDR2 FQNNGV. With 0 bases removed from V and 8 bases from J, the gap between germline ends came to 8 bases. CDR3 sequence: CASSLDRVYIQYF. CDR3 nucleotide sequence: TGTGCCAGCAGCTTAGATCGTGTTTACATTCAGTACTTC.

This clonotype was detected many times. J is TRBJ2-7 and V is TRBV6-1; 9 nucleotides align to TRBD2. There are 13 residues in the CDR3. V shed 5 bases, J shed 6 bases, and the junction held 5 bases outside the gene matches. Germline loops: CDR1 MNHNS, CDR2 SASEGT. CDR3 in amino acids: CASSSYSGSEQYF. DNA of the CDR3: TGTGCCAGCAGTTCCTATAGCGGGAGCGAGCAGTACTTC.

This clonotype was recorded at least ten times. The rearrangement joins TRBV6-1 to TRBJ2-1, with TRBD2 matching 10 bases. This CDR3 has 15 residues. Germline V gene lookup returns CDR1 MNHNS and CDR2 SASEGT. The V segment lost 7 bases and the J segment 4 bases; nucleotides outside the gene matches: 7. The DNA for the CDR3 is TGTGCCAGCAAATCGGAGCGGGAGGGTTACAATGAGCAGTTCTTC. It yields the protein CASKSEREGYNEQFF.

This clonotype occurred many times. The chain combines TRBV20-1 with TRBJ2-3; TRBD2 matches 11 bases. J gave up 5 bases and V 6 bases, and 7 bases lay outside the gene matches. Germline V lookup: CDR1 DFQATT, CDR2 SNEGSKA (reference sequence). This CDR3 is 14 amino acids long. The CDR3 region is CSAVGGLAGDTQYF. The CDR3 DNA follows: TGCAGTGCCGTCGGAGGACTAGCGGGAGATACGCAGTATTTT.

This clonotype was detected only a few times. The rearrangement links TRBV5-6 to TRBJ1-5, with TRBD1 matching 9 bases. V trimming: 5 bases; J trimming: 0 bases; junction bases outside the gene matches: 15. Germline V lookup: CDR1 SGHDT, CDR2 YYEEEE. The CDR3 covers 19 residues. CDR3 DNA: TGTGCCAGCAGTTTTGGACAGGGGATGCCCTCATATAGCAATCAGCCCCAGCATTTT. Translating gives CASSFGQGMPSYSNQPQHF.

This clonotype was seen more than once but under ten times. The chain joins TRBV19 to TRBJ2-1; 9 bases agree with TRBD2. The trim removed 5 bases at V and 9 bases at J, leaving 14 bases unmatched. There are 16 residues in the CDR3. Germline V lookup: CDR1 LNHDA, CDR2 SQIVND (reference sequence). CDR3 coding DNA: TGTGCCAGTAGTTATTTAGCGGGAGACCGAAATTCTGAGCAGTTCTTC. It is translated as CASSYLAGDRNSEQFF.

The rearrangement links TRBV7-9 to TRBJ1-1, with a weak D call TRBD1 (6 bases). Germline CDR1 is SEHNR and CDR2 is FQNEAQ (reference sequence). CDR3 size: 16 residues. Trimming removed 7 bases from V and 0 bases from J, with 18 bases in between. The CDR3 loop is CASTTSDRPMNTEAFF. The CDR3 DNA is TGTGCCAGCACCACCTCGGACAGACCGATGAACACTGAAGCTTTCTTT.

The V and J genes are TRBV29-1 and TRBJ2-3; 13 bases fit TRBD2. Germline CDR1 and CDR2: SQVTM and ANQGSEA. The J segment lost 3 bases and the V segment lost 6 bases, leaving 15 bases of the junction unmatched. The CDR3 spans 18 residues. CDR3 nucleotides: TGCAGCGTCATAGGACTAGCGGGAGAAGGAGTACGGACAGATACGCAGTATTTT. This sequence encodes CSVIGLAGEGVRTDTQYF.

Many counts were recorded for this clonotype. At one end, the junction sequence differs from germline, possibly due to a read error. The chain combines TRBV5-1 with TRBJ2-1, with 11 nucleotides matching TRBD2. The CDR3 totals 15 residues. Germline CDR1 SGHRS, CDR2 YFSETQ. In DNA, the CDR3 is TGTGCCAGCAGCCTCGGGACTAGCGGATACAATGAGCAGTTCTTC. Its translation: CASSLGTSGYNEQFF.

The V gene is TRBV19, the J gene TRBJ1-2; no clear D gene. In germline, CDR1 is LNHDA, CDR2 SQIVND (reference sequence). This CDR3 is 12 amino acids long. V lost 8 bases to trimming and J lost 5 bases, with 12 bases between them. The CDR3 is CASADRGYGYTF. The CDR3, as DNA: TGTGCCAGTGCAGACCGGGGATATGGCTACACCTTC.

This chain links TRBV27 with TRBJ2-7, with D perhaps TRBD1 or TRBD2 (5 bases each). V lost 5 bases to trimming and J lost 0 bases, with 14 bases between them. Germline CDR1 MNHEY, CDR2 SMNVEV (reference sequence). The CDR3 totals 15 residues. The CDR3 bases are TGTGCCAGCAGTCCTACCGGGACGTACTCCTACGAGCAGTACTTC. Its translation: CASSPTGTYSYEQYF.

V gene TRBV24-1 combines with J gene TRBJ2-3, with 7 bases that match TRBD1. This CDR3 has 14 amino acids. V shed 7 bases and J 3 bases; nucleotides not matched to a gene: 6. The V gene's germline CDR1 is KGHDR and CDR2 SFDVKD. The DNA for the CDR3 is TGTGCCACCAGGCCCAGACAGGGAACAGATACGCAGTATTTT. Its protein product is CATRPRQGTDTQYF.

A few counts support this clonotype. The chain uses TRBV7-9 and TRBJ2-1; the D is unclear. Per germline, CDR1 SEHNR and CDR2 FQNEAQ (reference sequence). V shed 5 bases and J shed 8 bases, with 16 bases lying between them. This CDR3 is 14 amino acids long. The CDR3 DNA follows: TGTGCCAGCAGCCCCCCTGTGGAATCAGATGAGCAGTTCTTC. This gives the protein CASSPPVESDEQFF.